These 11 T cell receptor beta chains were sequenced from one sample in a study of blood T cell repertoires in COVID-19. Libraries were prepared by immunoSEQ multiplex PCR; TCRdb keeps only in-frame clonotypes and omits some of them. The table lists roughly 150,000 clones, around nine tenths of them singletons, with around 4.6% in the top ten. The sample comprised peripheral blood. The origin of the receptors is a human donor in a cohort sampled during active COVID-19.

The V gene is TRBV5-5, the J gene TRBJ2-5; 9 bases are a match to TRBD2. Germline CDR1 reads SGHKS; CDR2 reads YYEKEE (reference sequence). V was clipped by 5 bases and J by 2 bases; unmatched bases: 7. This CDR3 is 15 amino acids long. CDR3 coding DNA: TGTGCCAGCAGGAGGGAGCGGGGGGTACAAGAGACCCAGTACTTC. The encoded protein is CASRRERGVQETQYF. Full variable domain (outside the CDR3, taken from reference TRBV5-5 and TRBJ2-5): DAGVTQSPTHLIKTRGQQVTLRCSPISGHKSVSWYQQVLGQGPQFIFQYYEKEERGRGNFPDRFSARQFPNYSSELNVNALLLGDSALYLCASRRERGVQETQYFGPGTRLLVL.

The CDR3 sequence is CASSIGGLAAYEQYF. CDR3 sequence (DNA): TGTGCCAGTAGTATTGGAGGACTAGCGGCCTACGAGCAGTACTTC. The chain has TRBV19 and TRBJ2-7; 10 bases align to TRBD2. Per germline, CDR1 LNHDA and CDR2 SQIVND (reference sequence). The CDR3 length is 15 residues. Trimming removed 3 bases from V and 2 bases from J; junction bases left unmatched: 4.

This clone was seen once. The V gene is TRBV28, the J gene TRBJ1-2; a weak D match, TRBD1 (5 bases). Trimming removed 5 bases at V and 6 bases at J, with 19 bases between. The CDR3 is 15 amino acids. Germline V gene sequence: CDR1 MDHEN, CDR2 SYDVKM. The CDR3 DNA sequence: TGTGCCAGCAGTCTCCCCCAGGGCATAGGCAATGGCTACACCTTC. It specifies CASSLPQGIGNGYTF.

The chain has TRBV15 and TRBJ1-3; TRBD1 matches 8 bases. The CDR3 loop spans 15 amino acids. J gave up 4 bases and V 5 bases, and 7 bases lay outside the gene matches. The germline CDR1 and CDR2 sequences are LNHNV and YYDKDF (reference sequence). The CDR3, as DNA: TGTGCCACCAGCTCAGGGGGCGTGTTGGGAAACACCATATATTTT. As protein: CATSSGGVLGNTIYF.

The CDR3 is CASSISGSGIYEQYF. The CDR3 nucleotides read TGCGCCAGCAGTATAAGCGGGAGCGGGATCTACGAGCAGTACTTC. This sequence joins TRBV10-2 and TRBJ2-7; TRBD2 aligns across 8 bases. The V segment lost 5 bases and the J segment 3 bases; nucleotides outside the gene matches: 9. The CDR3 contains 15 residues. Germline CDR1 reads WSHSY; CDR2 reads SAAADI.

This clone occurred once. The chain joins TRBV19 to TRBJ2-7, with D possibly being TRBD1 (6 bases). CDR3 size: 14 residues. Germline CDR1 reads LNHDA; CDR2 reads SQIVND (reference sequence). The germline V and J ends were trimmed by 3 bases and 0 bases, with 9 bases remaining between them. CDR3 nucleotides: TGTGCCAGTAGTATTGGGGGCGACTCCTACGAGCAGTACTTC. Protein sequence: CASSIGGDSYEQYF.

The V call is TRBV19, the J call TRBJ1-5; 11 bases map to TRBD1. There are 17 residues in the CDR3. J was trimmed by 5 bases and V by 2 bases; bases with no gene match: 8. Germline CDR1 LNHDA, CDR2 SQIVND (reference sequence). The DNA for the CDR3 is TGTGCCAGTAGTATATTGGCGGGACAGGGGGTTTATCAGCCCCAGCATTTT. Translated, it gives CASSILAGQGVYQPQHF.

The V gene is TRBV19, the J gene TRBJ2-1; 8 positions match TRBD1. Germline trimming cut 7 bases from V and 0 bases from J; bases unmatched to any gene: 5. The CDR3 is 15 amino acids. The germline CDR1 and CDR2 sequences are LNHDA and SQIVND (reference sequence). The CDR3 protein is CASIPTGGSYNEQFF. DNA for the CDR3: TGTGCCAGTATTCCCACAGGGGGCTCCTACAATGAGCAGTTCTTC.

The chain uses TRBV18 and TRBJ2-7; 9 nucleotides align to TRBD2. This CDR3 has 13 amino acids. The trim removed 2 bases at V and 6 bases at J, leaving 2 bases unmatched. From germline, CDR1 is KGHSH and CDR2 LQKENI. The CDR3 DNA reads TGTGCCAGCTCACCAGGCGGGAGGGGCGAGCAGTACTTC. Its protein is CASSPGGRGEQYF. The complete variable domain, with remaining parts taken from reference TRBV18 and TRBJ2-7, reads NAGVMQNPRHLVRRRGQEARLRCSPMKGHSHVYWYRQLPEEGLKFMVYLQKENIIDESGMPKERFSAEFPKEGPSILRIQQVVRGDSAAYFCASSPGGRGEQYFGPGTRLTVT.

The chain combines TRBV5-1 with TRBJ2-7, with D possibly matching TRBD2 (6 bases). CDR1 SGHRS and CDR2 YFSETQ come from the germline V gene. The CDR3 sequence is 16 residues long. Trimming took off 4 bases at V and 0 bases at J, with 17 bases between the two ends. The CDR3 protein is CASSPPPSAPSYEQYF. CDR3 nucleotides: TGCGCCAGCAGCCCACCCCCTAGCGCCCCCTCCTACGAGCAGTACTTC.

This clone has a count of ten or more. This CDR3 reads CASSIMGGQGARPPQHF. In nucleotides, the CDR3 is TGTGCCAGTAGTATAATGGGGGGACAGGGGGCGCGTCCGCCCCAGCATTTT. The chain employs TRBV19 and TRBJ1-5; 12 positions agree with TRBD1. The CDR3 runs 17 residues. Germline V gene data show CDR1 as LNHDA and CDR2 as SQIVND (reference sequence). V dropped 2 bases and J dropped 9; count of bases not matched to a gene: 11.